These T cell receptor beta chains were read from a single sample in a study of blood T cell repertoires in COVID-19. Using immunoSEQ multiplex PCR, the repertoire was profiled, and TCRdb retains in-frame clones only, with some absent. The sample yields around 150,000 clones, approximately 84% seen once. What was sequenced was peripheral blood. The receptors come from a woman in her fifties or sixties with acute or convalescent COVID-19. CDR3s include the opening cysteine and the closing phenylalanine or tryptophan. Fields, in order: CDR3 length, D gene, clone size, V gene, J gene, CDR3 protein, CDR3 DNA. D genes are given only for firm matches. The size of a clone is reported for some rows only, either as once, few or many, or as a class for expanded clones.

15	NA	NA	TRBV18	TRBJ1-1	CASSPIGGLNTEAFF	TGTGCCAGCTCACCAATAGGAGGATTGAACACTGAAGCTTTCTTT
13	TRBD2	NA	TRBV10-2	TRBJ2-1	CASSVAGGGEQFF	TGCGCCAGCAGTGTAGCGGGAGGTGGTGAGCAGTTCTTC
13	NA	NA	TRBV2	TRBJ1-2	CASSLDSNYGYTF	TGTGCCAGCAGTCTGGACAGTAACTATGGCTACACCTTC
15	TRBD2	NA	TRBV28	TRBJ2-3	CASSDPGLATDTQYF	TGTGCCAGCAGTGATCCGGGACTAGCGACAGATACGCAGTATTTT
11	NA	NA	TRBV24-1	TRBJ2-1	CATSYQNEQFF	TGTGCCACCAGTTATCAGAATGAGCAGTTCTTC
16	TRBD2	many	TRBV19	TRBJ2-1	CASSRGLAVLGDEQFF	TGTGCCAGTAGTAGGGGACTAGCCGTCCTCGGGGATGAGCAGTTCTTC
13	TRBD1	NA	TRBV5-1	TRBJ1-1	CASSFQGDTEAFF	TGCGCCAGCAGCTTCCAGGGGGACACTGAAGCTTTCTTT
13	TRBD1	NA	TRBV10-3	TRBJ2-3	CAITGQPTDTQYF	TGTGCCATCACGGGACAGCCCACAGATACGCAGTATTTT
18	NA	NA	TRBV19	TRBJ2-1	CASSLGQTGTGASGKQFF	TGTGCCAGTAGTCTCGGACAGACTGGGACAGGGGCTAGCGGGAAGCAGTTCTTC
14	NA	once	TRBV5-8	TRBJ2-7	CASSLDIRSYEQYF	TGTGCCAGCAGCCTTGACATCAGATCCTACGAGCAGTACTTC
17	NA	NA	TRBV7-2	TRBJ1-5	CASSLGVGGVRNQPQHF	TGTGCCAGCAGCTTAGGGGTTGGGGGGGTCCGCAATCAGCCCCAGCATTTT
13	TRBD2	NA	TRBV15	TRBJ2-1	CASAGGPNNEQFF	TGTGCATCCGCGGGAGGACCCAACAATGAGCAGTTCTTC
15	TRBD1	few	TRBV6-5	TRBJ1-2	CASRRQGALNYGYTF	TGTGCCAGCAGAAGACAGGGGGCTCTTAACTATGGCTACACCTTC
12	NA	NA	TRBV19	TRBJ2-3	CASAGNTDTQYF	TGTGCCAGTGCGGGAAACACAGATACGCAGTATTTT
16	TRBD1	NA	TRBV11-2	TRBJ2-6	CASSFQGASGANVLTF	TGTGCCAGCAGCTTTCAGGGGGCTTCTGGGGCCAACGTCCTGACTTTC
14	TRBD1	NA	TRBV2	TRBJ2-7	CASTRAQGAYEQYF	TGTGCCAGCACCAGGGCACAGGGGGCCTACGAGCAGTACTTC
15	NA	NA	TRBV11-2	TRBJ2-5	CASSLVYKGEETQYF	TGTGCCAGCAGCTTAGTGTATAAAGGGGAAGAGACCCAGTACTTC
18	NA	NA	TRBV9	TRBJ2-5	CASSEGGPLEGAKETQYF	TGTGCCAGCAGCGAAGGGGGCCCCTTGGAGGGGGCGAAAGAGACCCAGTACTTC
13	TRBD2	NA	TRBV19	TRBJ2-7	CASASSGTREQYF	TGTGCCAGTGCCTCTAGCGGGACGCGAGAGCAGTACTTC
16	NA	NA	TRBV3-1/TRBV3-2	TRBJ2-3	CASSQAPGLHTDTQYF	TGTGCCAGCAGCCAAGCACCGGGTCTCCACACAGATACGCAGTATTTT
15	TRBD2	NA	TRBV5-1	TRBJ2-7	CASSPNLAGAGEQYF	TGCGCCAGCAGCCCCAATTTAGCGGGAGCGGGAGAGCAGTACTTC
11	NA	NA	TRBV20-1	TRBJ1-2	CSAPVGGGYTF	TGCAGTGCTCCGGTAGGAGGTGGCTACACCTTC
14	NA	NA	TRBV27	TRBJ2-7	CASSLQRTSYEQYF	TGTGCCAGCAGTTTGCAGCGGACCTCTTACGAGCAGTACTTC
14	NA	NA	TRBV30	TRBJ1-3	CAWSVGGSGNTIYF	TGTGCCTGGAGTGTCGGTGGCTCTGGAAACACCATATATTTT
16	TRBD2	once	TRBV11-3	TRBJ2-7	CASSLEGTSGAYEQYF	TGTGCCAGCAGCTTAGAGGGGACTAGCGGGGCCTACGAGCAGTACTTC
14	NA	NA	TRBV28	TRBJ1-1	CASVLGGEYTEAFF	TGTGCCAGCGTTTTGGGGGGGGAGTACACTGAAGCTTTCTTT
14	NA	many	TRBV5-4	TRBJ1-2	CASSLFGANYGYTF	TGTGCCAGCAGCTTGTTCGGAGCTAACTATGGCTACACCTTC
15	NA	NA	TRBV28	TRBJ2-7	CASSAPTGVTYEQYF	TGTGCCAGCAGCGCGCCCACAGGTGTAACCTACGAGCAGTACTTC
15	TRBD1	NA	TRBV6-5	TRBJ1-4	CASSKRGQPNEKLFF	TGTGCCAGCTCAAAAAGGGGACAGCCTAATGAAAAACTGTTTTTT
16	NA	once	TRBV7-3	TRBJ2-1	CASSLGAPSSYNEQFF	TGTGCCAGCAGCTTAGGAGCTCCCAGCTCCTACAATGAGCAGTTCTTC
15	NA	few	TRBV4-3	TRBJ1-1	CASSQDRTVNTEAFF	TGCGCCAGCAGCCAAGACCGGACAGTGAACACTGAAGCTTTCTTT